This T cell receptor beta chain was observed in a study of monozygotic twins with inflammatory bowel disease. Findings and caveats of the study: Some repertoire variability may stem from patients' differing immunosuppressive treatments. IBD patients shared fewer clonotypes with other individuals than healthy twins, especially patients with disease activity signs. The analysis did not separate different T cell subtypes.

For every TCR library, around 3,700 ng of total RNA was used. TCRdb reanalyzed the 5' RACE reads, giving one entry per CDR3 protein sequence and no DNA. Here the sample table reports some 300,000 distinct CDR3 sequences. The CDR3 has 14 amino acids. CDR1 SGHVS and CDR2 FQNEAQ come from the germline V gene. Turning to this clonotype: The antigen remains undetermined.

The sequencing sample was made of blood. This receptor was identified in a human donor with ulcerative colitis or Crohn's disease, or a healthy co-twin of an affected twin (not recorded which). V and J are TRBV7-8 and TRBJ2-1; the D call of TRBD1 rests on TCRdb alone, since no DNA is present to check it. The chain's CDR3 is CASSLAGQGLQIFF.